The T cell receptor (beta chain) described here comes from a study of shared clonotypes between healthy human individuals. Study results and caveats: Expectations were that clonotype sharing among donors would be affected by sequencing depth.

Deep-level settings were used for running the assay. Measured with immunoSEQ multiplex PCR; TCRdb has only the in-frame clones, and not every one. The table records fewer than 650,000 clones, 70% to 80% of them present only once. This CDR3 has 16 residues. V dropped 1 base and J dropped 4; count of bases not matched to a gene: 7. Germline values: CDR1 SEHNR, CDR2 FQNEAQ (reference sequence). To note about this clone: Its antigen is not known.

This TCR was recovered from a woman in her 40s in good health. Some clones in this sample may be carry-over from other donors' samples. The J gene is TRBJ2-7, the V gene TRBV7-9; 10 bases match TRBD1. Material: PBMCs. The CDR3 loop is CASSLGPGQGLYEQYF. CDR3 coding DNA: TGTGCCAGCAGCTTAGGGCCGGGACAGGGGTTATACGAGCAGTACTTC.